This T cell receptor (beta chain) is from a study of shared clonotypes between healthy human individuals. Some 29,000 T cell genomes (around 0.2 ug DNA) went into each sorted-subset replicate. Libraries were prepared by immunoSEQ multiplex PCR; TCRdb keeps only in-frame clonotypes and omits some of them. The sample includes approximately 2,000,000 clones, approximately 90% seen only once; the top ten take approximately 0.41%. This clone showed up just a few times. After removal of 7 bases from V and 6 bases from J, the junction contained 6 bases not matched to a gene. CDR1 and CDR2 (germline): MNHNY, SVGAGI (reference sequence). The length of the CDR3 is 13 residues.

The source is a man younger than 30 in good health. Some clones in this sample may be carry-over from other donors' samples. The chain employs TRBV6-6 and TRBJ1-5, with 7 positions matching TRBD1. Sequenced: naive CD4+ T cells from PBMCs. Indicated subset: CD45RA+ positively selected. This chain's CDR3 is CASKADRAQPQHF. DNA for the CDR3: TGTGCCAGCAAAGCCGACAGGGCTCAGCCCCAGCATTTT.